This T cell receptor (beta chain) stems from a study of cytomegalovirus exposure and HLA in healthy donors. Study-level results: Presence/absence results assume similar sequencing depth per donor, which may not hold. Some V segments could not be told apart, so they were left out, TRBV6-2 and TRBV6-3 among them. In a later analysis, a missense DCLRE1C variant was linked to TCR beta V- and J-gene trimming.

As to this clone: Its antigen is as yet unknown.

Vbeta (60) and Jbeta (13) primers were used in the PCR. Sequencing was performed with immunoSEQ multiplex PCR; in TCRdb, only in-frame clones are kept and a portion is missing. Of some 210,000 clones listed, 75% to 90% are singletons. Germline V gives CDR1 SGHRS, CDR2 YFSETQ. V was trimmed by 0 bases and J by 3 bases, leaving 15 bases between them. This CDR3 is built from 16 residues. The chain has TRBV5-1 and TRBJ2-5, with D perhaps matching TRBD2 (6 bases). The receptor's source is a man aged 25 to 45 in good health and CMV-seronegative. Sequences were obtained from PBMCs. DNA of the CDR3: TGCGCCAGCAGCTTGGGAGTGGGGGGAGGTGAAGAGACCCAGTACTTC. Translation gives CASSLGVGGGEETQYF.